This T cell receptor beta chain was retrieved from a study of cytomegalovirus exposure and HLA in healthy donors. The CDR3 runs to 14 residues. Germline CDR1 and CDR2: SGHRS and YFSETQ. This PCR relied on a set of 60 Vbeta primers and 13 Jbeta primers. This table comes from immunoSEQ multiplex PCR, and its TCRdb copy is limited to in-frame clones, with some not included. This table holds approximately 140,000 clones, over 75% found once. The study, taken as a whole, reports: Earlier findings revealed that most TCR beta V segments proved productive either about 87% or about 30% of the time. According to reports, the classifier identified cytomegalovirus status with high specificity and sensitivity. Later genetic work tied a missense DCLRE1C variant to beta-chain V and J trimming.

About this clone itself: Antigen: not known.

Source material: PBMCs. V and J are TRBV5-1 and TRBJ2-5; 11 bases match TRBD1. The closer fit of TRBJ2-7 to the DNA end suggests the J call may be wrong. The clonotype was recovered from a woman in her fifties or sixties in good health and CMV-seropositive. Here the CDR3 DNA reads TGCGCCAGCAGCCGCGGACAGGGGGCCCACGAGCAGTACTTC. The encoded protein is CASSRGQGAHEQYF.